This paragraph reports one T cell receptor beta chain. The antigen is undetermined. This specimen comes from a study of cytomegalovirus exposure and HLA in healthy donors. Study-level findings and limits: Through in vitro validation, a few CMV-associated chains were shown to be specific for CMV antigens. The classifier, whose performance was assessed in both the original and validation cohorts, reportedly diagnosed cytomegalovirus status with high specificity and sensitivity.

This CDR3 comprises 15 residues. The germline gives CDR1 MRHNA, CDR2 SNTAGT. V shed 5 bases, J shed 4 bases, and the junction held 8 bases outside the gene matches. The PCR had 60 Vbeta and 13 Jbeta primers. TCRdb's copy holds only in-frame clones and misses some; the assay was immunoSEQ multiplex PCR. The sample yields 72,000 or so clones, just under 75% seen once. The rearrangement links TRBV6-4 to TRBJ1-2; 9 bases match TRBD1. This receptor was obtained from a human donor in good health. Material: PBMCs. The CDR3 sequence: CASSPGQGYVYGYTF. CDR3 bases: TGTGCCAGCAGTCCGGGACAGGGCTACGTCTATGGCTACACCTTC.